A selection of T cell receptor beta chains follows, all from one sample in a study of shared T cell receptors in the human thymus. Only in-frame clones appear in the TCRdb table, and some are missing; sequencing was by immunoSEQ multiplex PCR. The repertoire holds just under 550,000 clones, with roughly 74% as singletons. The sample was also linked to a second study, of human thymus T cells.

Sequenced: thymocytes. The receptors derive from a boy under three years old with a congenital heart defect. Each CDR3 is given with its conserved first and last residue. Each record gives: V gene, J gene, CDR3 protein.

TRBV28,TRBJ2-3,CASLLGGLADLTDTQYF
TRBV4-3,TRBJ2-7,CASSQEDRDSYEQYF
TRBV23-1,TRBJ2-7,CASSHRQGRVYEQYF
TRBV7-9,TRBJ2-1,CASSRGLADNEQFF
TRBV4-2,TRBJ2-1,CASSQVSLAAHSYNEQFF
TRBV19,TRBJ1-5,CASSIVQGSGQPQHF
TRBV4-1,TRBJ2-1,CASSQKGGTSGFYNEQFF
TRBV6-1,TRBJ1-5,CASSEAGQNSNQPQHF
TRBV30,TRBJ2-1,CATLAGRSSYNEQFF
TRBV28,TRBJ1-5,CASSLCQGENQPQHF
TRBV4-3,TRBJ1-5,CASSQSRGTDSNQPQHF
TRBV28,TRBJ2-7,CASSPGLAGVVEQYF
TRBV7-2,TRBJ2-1,CASSSPLPSAGGLINEQFF
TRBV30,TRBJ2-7,CAWSVRRTVYEQYF
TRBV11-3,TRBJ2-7,CASSSRDKGASYEQYF
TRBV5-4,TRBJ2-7,CASSSGTSGRAYEQYF
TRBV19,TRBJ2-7,CASSIPDSYEQYF
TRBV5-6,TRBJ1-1,CASSFVEGTEAFF
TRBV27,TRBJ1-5,CASRPGGLHNQPQHF
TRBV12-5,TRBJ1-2,CASGGQGHGYTF
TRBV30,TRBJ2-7,CAWRTLSGPYEQYF
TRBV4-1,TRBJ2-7,CASSHGGRGNEQYF
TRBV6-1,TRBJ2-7,CASSGNHRWASYEQYF
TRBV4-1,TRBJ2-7,CASSQDEAMGTGRLGGSYEQYF
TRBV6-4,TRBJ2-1,CASSINGLAGGHEQFF
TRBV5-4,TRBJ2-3,CASSSAWQGEDTQYF
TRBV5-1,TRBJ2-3,CASSGGRQDHGAGEDTQYF